This record concerns one TCR beta chain sequence. Its target is unknown. The ends were cut back, 6 bases at V and 0 bases at J, with 12 bases in the middle. This CDR3 region has 15 residues. The V gene's germline CDR1 is SNHLY and CDR2 FYNNEI. Some clones are missing from TCRdb's copy, which holds only in-frame ones; the method was immunoSEQ multiplex PCR. This sample carries about 34,000 clones, about 87% of them seen once, and the ten largest clones take 12%. The sample originates from a study of a mutant IDH1 vaccine in newly diagnosed glioma. The time point here: week 47, end of study. What each vaccine dose contained was 300 ug of mutant IDH1 20-mer peptide, accompanied by topical imiquimod.

The J gene is TRBJ2-1, the V gene TRBV2; a possible D gene is TRBD1 (5 bases). The sequencing used PBMCs, collected from a glioma patient whose treatment included an IDH1 peptide vaccine. The clonotype comes from a woman aged 30 to 39 with glioma. The CDR3 region has the DNA TGTGCCAGCAGGATGACAGATTTCTCCTACAATGAGCAGTTCTTC. Its protein product is CASRMTDFSYNEQFF.